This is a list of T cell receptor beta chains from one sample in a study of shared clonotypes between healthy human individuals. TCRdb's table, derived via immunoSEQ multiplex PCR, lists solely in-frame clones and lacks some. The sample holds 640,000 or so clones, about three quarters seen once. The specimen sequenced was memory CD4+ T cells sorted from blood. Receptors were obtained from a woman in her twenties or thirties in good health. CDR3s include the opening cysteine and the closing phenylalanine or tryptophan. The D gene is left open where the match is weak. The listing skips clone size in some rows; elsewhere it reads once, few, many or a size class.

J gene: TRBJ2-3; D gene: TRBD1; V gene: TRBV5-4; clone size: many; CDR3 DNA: TGTGCCAGCAGCGTAGAACAGGGGGCTAGCACAGATACGCAGTATTTT; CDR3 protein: CASSVEQGASTDTQYF
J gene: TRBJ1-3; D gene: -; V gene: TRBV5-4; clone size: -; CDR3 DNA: TGTGCCAGCAGCTTGAACAGGATTGGAAACACCATATATTTT; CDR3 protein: CASSLNRIGNTIYF
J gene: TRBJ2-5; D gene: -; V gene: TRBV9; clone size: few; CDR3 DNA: TGTGCCAGCAGCGTAGATGAGGGGAGGAAAGAGACCCAGTACTTC; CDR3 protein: CASSVDEGRKETQYF
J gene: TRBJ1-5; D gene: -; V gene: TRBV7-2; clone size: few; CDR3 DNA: TGTGCCAGCAGCCGGGACACCCTTAGCAATCAGCCCCAGCATTTT; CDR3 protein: CASSRDTLSNQPQHF
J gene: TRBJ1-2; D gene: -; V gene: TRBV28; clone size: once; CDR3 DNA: TGTGCCAGCAGTGCCCCGGGTGCCTATATTGGCTACACCTTC; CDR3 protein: CASSAPGAYIGYTF
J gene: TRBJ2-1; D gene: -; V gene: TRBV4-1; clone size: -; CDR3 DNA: TGCGCCAGCAGCCAAGATGCGGGTAGACTCGAGCAGTTCTTC; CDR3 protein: CASSQDAGRLEQFF
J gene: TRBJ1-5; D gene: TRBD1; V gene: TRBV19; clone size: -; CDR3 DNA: TGTGCCAGCAATGGACAGGTTAGCAATCAGCCCCAGCATTTT; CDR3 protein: CASNGQVSNQPQHF
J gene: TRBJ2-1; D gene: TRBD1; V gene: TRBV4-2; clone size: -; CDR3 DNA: TGTGCCAGCAGCTTTCAGGGGGCGCGGGAGCAGTTCTTC; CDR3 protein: CASSFQGAREQFF
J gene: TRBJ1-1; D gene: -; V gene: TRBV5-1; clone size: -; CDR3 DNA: TGCGCCAGCAGCTTGGTACAGAAGAACACTGAAGCTTTCTTT; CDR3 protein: CASSLVQKNTEAFF
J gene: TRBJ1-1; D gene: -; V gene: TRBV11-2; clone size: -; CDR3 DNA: TGTGCCAGCAGCTTAGATCAAATAGGGCCCAAAACTGAAGCTTTCTTT; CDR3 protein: CASSLDQIGPKTEAFF
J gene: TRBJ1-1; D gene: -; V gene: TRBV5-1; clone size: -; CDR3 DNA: TGCGCCAGCAGATCGGACGGTAACACTGAAGCTTTCTTT; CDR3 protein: CASRSDGNTEAFF
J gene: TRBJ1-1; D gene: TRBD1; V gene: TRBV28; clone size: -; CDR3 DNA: TGTGCCAGCGTGACAGGGGGCTCGGGCACTGAAGCTTTCTTT; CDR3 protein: CASVTGGSGTEAFF
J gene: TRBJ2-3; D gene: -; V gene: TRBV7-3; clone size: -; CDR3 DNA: TGTGCCAGCAGCCCTGATACAGATACGCAGTATTTT; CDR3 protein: CASSPDTDTQYF
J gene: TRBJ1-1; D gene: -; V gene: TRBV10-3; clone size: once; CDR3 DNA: TGTGCCATCAGTGAACAGACCGGCACTGAAGCTTTCTTT; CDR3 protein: CAISEQTGTEAFF